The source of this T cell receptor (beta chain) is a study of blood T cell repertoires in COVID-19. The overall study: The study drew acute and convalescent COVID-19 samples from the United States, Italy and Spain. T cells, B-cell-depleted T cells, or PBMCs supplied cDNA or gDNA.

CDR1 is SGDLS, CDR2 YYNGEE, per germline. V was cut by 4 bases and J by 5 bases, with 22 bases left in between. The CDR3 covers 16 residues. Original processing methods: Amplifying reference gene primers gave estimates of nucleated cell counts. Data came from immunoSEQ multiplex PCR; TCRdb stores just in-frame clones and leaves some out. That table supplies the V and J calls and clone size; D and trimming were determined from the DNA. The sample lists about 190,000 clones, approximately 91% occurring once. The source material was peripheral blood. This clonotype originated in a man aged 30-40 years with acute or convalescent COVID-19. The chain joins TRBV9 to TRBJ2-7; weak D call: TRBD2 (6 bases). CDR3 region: CASSRVRGVGVDEQYF. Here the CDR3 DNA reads TGTGCCAGCAGCCGGGTGCGCGGGGTAGGGGTTGACGAGCAGTACTTC.